This TCR beta chain was recorded in a study of blood T cell repertoires in COVID-19. Study summary: COVID-19 samples collected from the United States, Italy and Spain covered acute and convalescent phases. PBMCs, B-cell-depleted T cells, or T cells were the source of the cDNA or gDNA that made up the material.

The CDR3 sequence is 17 residues long. As originally analysed: Nucleated cell counts were estimated from reference gene primer amplification. Data came from immunoSEQ multiplex PCR; TCRdb stores just in-frame clones and leaves some out. The V and J calls and the clone size are those of that table, but D and trimming were determined from the DNA. Here the sample spans tens of thousands of clones, 85% to 90% being singletons. Sample: peripheral blood. This receptor was obtained from a woman aged 50 to 60 with active or convalescent COVID-19. The J gene is TRBJ2-3, the V gene TRBV1; TRBD2, the D gene given by the table, was not confirmed from the DNA. TRBV1 is classified as a pseudogene. CDR3 nucleotide sequence: TGCACCAGCAGCCAAGATCCGTCTACCCTTCCCCCAGATACGCAGTATTTT. It translates to CTSSQDPSTLPPDTQYF.